The 18 T cell receptor beta chains presented below share a single source sample, sequenced in a study of blood T cell repertoires in COVID-19. Repertoires were generated with immunoSEQ multiplex PCR, while TCRdb's copy carries only in-frame clones and drops some. The table has 72,000 or so clones, 86% seen once. Sequenced: peripheral blood. The source is a woman aged 55-70 years with acute or convalescent COVID-19.

The rearrangement joins TRBV2 to TRBJ1-2; 7 bases match TRBD1. This CDR3 has 12 residues. The ends lost 7 bases at V and 7 bases at J; junction bases unmatched: 6. Germline V gene lookup returns CDR1 SNHLY and CDR2 FYNNEI. The CDR3, as DNA: TGTGCCAGCACGACTGACAGGGCTGGCTACACCTTC. This codes for CASTTDRAGYTF.

V is TRBV6-5 and J is TRBJ1-2; D gene uncertain. The CDR3 length is 12 residues. Germline lookup yields CDR1 MNHEY and CDR2 SVGAGI. The V end was cut by 6 bases, the J end by 7 bases, with 12 bases between. This CDR3 reads CASSDGFSGYTF. The CDR3 DNA is TGTGCCAGCAGCGACGGGTTTAGTGGCTACACCTTC.

The chain is built from TRBV19 and TRBJ1-1; 7 nucleotides match TRBD1. The trim removed 4 bases at V and 2 bases at J, leaving 16 bases unmatched. Per germline, CDR1 LNHDA and CDR2 SQIVND (reference sequence). The CDR3 contains 18 residues. The CDR3 DNA follows: TGTGCCAGTAGTAGGCCTATAAGACAGGGAAGATTCAACACTGAAGCTTTCTTT. Its protein is CASSRPIRQGRFNTEAFF.

The genes are TRBV11-1 and TRBJ1-1, with a weak D call TRBD1 (5 bases). Trimming shortened V by 1 base and J by 5 bases, and 11 bases separated the two germline ends. Germline CDR1 and CDR2: SGHAT and FQDESV (reference sequence). The CDR3 contains 14 residues. CDR3 sequence (DNA): TGTGCCAGCAGCTTAGAAGGGTCAGGGACTGAAGCTTTCTTT. Its protein is CASSLEGSGTEAFF.

This chain joins TRBV27 and TRBJ2-7; 9 nucleotides align to TRBD1. The CDR3 consists of 15 residues. With 6 bases clipped from V and 2 bases from J, the junction kept 8 bases outside the gene matches. Germline V gene data show CDR1 as MNHEY and CDR2 as SMNVEV (reference sequence). The CDR3 sequence: CASSYGTGPAYEQYF. In DNA, the CDR3 is TGTGCCAGCAGCTACGGGACAGGGCCAGCCTACGAGCAGTACTTC.

The J gene is TRBJ1-6, the V gene TRBV7-2; D uncertain. Germline V gives CDR1 SGHTA, CDR2 FQGNSA. CDR3 length: 16 residues. Trimming left V 6 bases short and J 5 bases short, with 17 bases between. The CDR3 loop reads CASSYRVLFNNSPLHF. The CDR3 DNA is TGTGCCAGCAGTTACCGGGTCCTTTTCAATAATTCACCCCTCCACTTT.

The rearrangement joins TRBV24-1 to TRBJ1-1, with TRBD1 identical over 8 bases. The trim removed 6 bases at V and 3 bases at J, leaving 2 bases unmatched. Germline CDR1 is KGHDR and CDR2 is SFDVKD. The CDR3 length is 13 residues. In DNA form, the CDR3 reads TGTGCCACCAGTAAGACAGGGGACACTGAAGCTTTCTTT. Protein: CATSKTGDTEAFF.

This chain connects TRBV2 to TRBJ1-5; D remains ambiguous. From germline, CDR1 is SNHLY and CDR2 FYNNEI. The CDR3 runs 14 residues. With 2 bases removed from V and 5 bases from J, the gap between germline ends came to 10 bases. CDR3 residues: CASSEQAGYQPQHF. The DNA of the CDR3 is TGTGCCAGCAGTGAACAGGCAGGCTATCAGCCCCAGCATTTT.

The genes are TRBV6-5 and TRBJ2-3, with 12 bases fitting TRBD2. V dropped 6 bases and J dropped 8; count of bases not matched to a gene: 9. CDR1 and CDR2 (germline): MNHEY, SVGAGI. The CDR3 totals 15 residues. The chain's CDR3 is CASSMTSGGVGTQYF. In nucleotides, the CDR3 is TGTGCCAGCAGCATGACTAGCGGGGGCGTGGGTACGCAGTATTTT.

This rearrangement joins TRBV18 to TRBJ2-5, with D possibly matching TRBD2 (6 bases). V was clipped by 5 bases and J by 4 bases, with 14 bases between them. The germline CDR1 and CDR2 sequences are KGHSH and LQKENI. CDR3 length: 14 amino acids. The CDR3 here is CASSGGAVTETQYF. CDR3 DNA sequence: TGTGCCAGCTCAGGAGGGGCGGTCACAGAGACCCAGTACTTC.

In its sample, this clone was seen once. The chain couples TRBV4-2 to TRBJ1-3; D unresolved. Trimming left V 0 bases short and J 2 bases short, with 11 bases between. The CDR3 has 16 amino acids. Germline CDR1 is LGHNA and CDR2 is YNFKEQ. For the CDR3, the DNA is TGTGCCAGCAGCCAAGACGCAACGGGAGCTGGAAACACCATATATTTT. This sequence encodes CASSQDATGAGNTIYF.

The chain is built from TRBV28 and TRBJ1-1; TRBD1 might be the D (5 bases). CDR1 is MDHEN, CDR2 SYDVKM, per germline. V was cut by 10 bases and J by 4 bases, with 13 bases left in between. CDR3 size: 12 residues. The CDR3 coding sequence is TGTGCCACCCGGGCAGGGATCACTGAAGCTTTCTTT. The encoded protein is CATRAGITEAFF.

V and J are TRBV5-1 and TRBJ2-5, with 7 bases fitting TRBD2. CDR1 SGHRS and CDR2 YFSETQ come from the germline V gene. CDR3 size: 12 residues. Trimming removed 5 bases from V and 4 bases from J; junction bases left unmatched: 2. In nucleotides, the CDR3 is TGCGCCAGCAGTTGGGGGGGAGAGACCCAGTACTTC. Amino acids: CASSWGGETQYF. Complete variable domain (other parts from reference TRBV5-1 and TRBJ2-5): KAGVTQTPRYLIKTRGQQVTLSCSPISGHRSVSWYQQTPGQGLQFLFEYFSETQRNKGNFPGRFSGRQFSNSRSEMNVSTLELGDSALYLCASSWGGETQYFGPGTRLLVL.

This clone has just one count. J is TRBJ1-2 and V is TRBV27; no definite D call. Germline V gene lookup returns CDR1 MNHEY and CDR2 SMNVEV (reference sequence). V was cut by 6 bases and J by 0 bases, with 11 bases left in between. This CDR3 has 14 residues. The CDR3 reads CASRPDWANYGYTF. The CDR3 coding sequence is TGTGCCAGCAGACCAGACTGGGCTAACTATGGCTACACCTTC.

This chain uses TRBV1 with TRBJ2-3; TRBD2, the D gene given by the table, was not confirmed from the DNA. TRBV1 is designated a pseudogene. The CDR3 has 16 residues. The CDR3 region is CTSSQDRRGDTDTQYF. CDR3 nucleotide sequence: TGCACCAGCAGCCAAGATCGGCGGGGGGACACAGATACGCAGTATTTT.

The gene calls are TRBV7-2 and TRBJ2-3; D unclear. CDR3 size: 14 residues. The V gene's germline CDR1 is SGHTA and CDR2 FQGNSA. The germline V and J ends were trimmed by 1 base and 1 base, with 6 bases remaining between them. In DNA, the CDR3 is TGTGCCAGCAGCTTAGGGCAGGGCACAGATACGCAGTATTTT. This gives the protein CASSLGQGTDTQYF. The full variable domain, completed using reference TRBV7-2 and TRBJ2-3, is GAGVSQSPSNKVTEKGKDVELRCDPISGHTALYWYRQSLGQGLEFLIYFQGNSAPDKSGLPSDRFSAERTGGSVSTLTIQRTQQEDSAVYLCASSLGQGTDTQYFGPGTRLTVL.

In DNA, the CDR3 is TGTGCCAGCAGTGTCGGGGGGGGGCAAGAGACCCAGTACTTC. It yields the protein CASSVGGGQETQYF. The chain recombines TRBV2 with TRBJ2-5, with 8 bases that match TRBD2. The CDR3 contains 14 residues. After removal of 4 bases from V and 2 bases from J, the junction contained 3 bases not matched to a gene. The germline CDR1 and CDR2 sequences are SNHLY and FYNNEI.

V is TRBV11-2 and J is TRBJ1-3, with D maybe TRBD1 (6 bases). The CDR3 is made up of 15 amino acids. The V and J ends lost 6 bases and 2 bases respectively, with 14 bases between them. Per the germline V gene, CDR1 is SGHAT and CDR2 is FQNNGV. CDR3 in DNA: TGTGCCAGCAGTTTGGACAGCTGGACTGGAAACACCATATATTTT. Its protein product is CASSLDSWTGNTIYF.